The clone carrying this T cell receptor beta chain came up a few times. The antigen remains undetermined. Using its own MiXCR run on the RT-PCR reads, TCRdb lists one record per CDR3 protein. The table includes fewer than 600,000 distinct CDR3 sequences, approximately 6.9% detected once. The entry originates in a study of response to subunit inactivated influenza vaccine. Overall study findings and caveats: Each seasonal influenza vaccination, the authors suggested, recruits few new T cells.

This CDR3 region has 16 residues. J was trimmed by 2 bases and V by 4 bases; bases with no gene match: 5. Germline V gene lookup returns CDR1 LGHNA and CDR2 YSLEER. The J gene is TRBJ2-1, the V gene TRBV4-3; 10 nucleotides align to TRBD1. Sequenced material: PBMCs from blood, taken around 2 years after vaccination. This receptor was taken from a man aged 50-75 years who received an inactivated influenza vaccine. CDR3: CASSPMTGGAYNEQFF. In DNA form, the CDR3 reads TGCGCCAGCAGCCCGATGACAGGGGGCGCCTACAATGAGCAGTTCTTC.